This TCR beta chain was captured in a study of primary melanoma T cells and metastatic recurrence. Primary melanoma in these patients was surgically resected but could recur metastatically. Whole-study results and caveats: Melanomas with T-cell fraction above 20% appeared to have better outcomes. Adding T-cell fraction to thickness reportedly best improved survival prediction.

This CDR3 has 17 residues. Germline V gene lookup returns CDR1 SGHNT and CDR2 YENEEA. V was cut by 2 bases and J by 5 bases, with 19 bases left in between. Libraries were prepared by immunoSEQ multiplex PCR; TCRdb keeps only in-frame clonotypes and omits some of them. The table has 1,200 to 1,500 clones, 70% to 90% seen once. With respect to this clone: Its cognate antigen is unknown.

Sequencing was done on a sample of melanoma tumor tissue. The chain uses TRBV11-3 and TRBJ1-5, with a weak D call TRBD1 (5 bases). This receptor was obtained from a human donor with melanoma. This CDR3 is CASSLSLRGVRDQPQHF. CDR3 in DNA: TGTGCCAGCAGCTTAAGTCTCAGAGGGGTAAGGGATCAGCCCCAGCATTTT.